This entry lists 27 T cell receptor beta chains sequenced from one sample in a study of cytomegalovirus exposure and HLA in healthy donors. This PCR relied on a set of 60 Vbeta primers and 13 Jbeta primers. The repertoire was sequenced with immunoSEQ multiplex PCR; TCRdb's copy has only in-frame clones and lacks some. The sample records some 130,000 clones, around 75% being singletons. Sequencing was performed on PBMCs. Every receptor here comes from a female donor in good health and CMV-seronegative.

The chain employs TRBV6-7 and TRBJ1-4; D is possibly TRBD1 (5 bases). Being an ORF, TRBV6-7 has a function that is uncertain. CDR3 length: 16 residues. V lost 3 bases and J 3 bases, leaving 14 bases between the germline ends. The CDR3 spells CASSYLMGGSNEKLFF. The CDR3 DNA reads TGTGCCAGCAGTTATTTGATGGGGGGGTCTAATGAAAAACTGTTTTTT.

The J gene is TRBJ1-4, the V gene TRBV5-6; the match to TRBD1 covers 10 bases. In germline, CDR1 is SGHDT, CDR2 YYEEEE. The CDR3 is made up of 15 amino acids. The ends lost 4 bases at V and 11 bases at J; junction bases unmatched: 11. For the CDR3, the DNA is TGTGCCAGCAGCGCTGCCGGGACAGGGGTGATGAAACTGTTTTTT. Protein product: CASSAAGTGVMKLFF.

There are many counts of this clone. In DNA form, the CDR3 reads TGTGCCAGCGGTAATCAGGGGGGTGAGGGCTACACCTTC. This encodes CASGNQGGEGYTF. The chain has TRBV6-5 and TRBJ1-2; 7 bases are a match to TRBD1. V trimming: 8 bases; J trimming: 8 bases; junction bases outside the gene matches: 11. This CDR3 has 13 amino acids. CDR1 is MNHEY and CDR2 is SVGAGI in the germline V gene.

The CDR3 region is CASRRPGAGGYTF. Written as DNA, the CDR3 is TGTGCCAGCAGGAGACCAGGGGCGGGTGGCTACACCTTC. This chain joins TRBV5-6 and TRBJ1-2, with a possible D match to TRBD1 (6 bases). Trimming shortened V by 5 bases and J by 7 bases, and 15 bases separated the two germline ends. This CDR3 is 13 amino acids long. From germline, CDR1 is SGHDT and CDR2 YYEEEE. Variable domain in full (rest from reference TRBV5-6 and TRBJ1-2): DAGVTQSPTHLIKTRGQQVTLRCSPKSGHDTVSWYQQALGQGPQFIFQYYEEEERQRGNFPDRFSGHQFPNYSSELNVNALLLGDSALYLCASRRPGAGGYTFGSGTRLTVV.

The CDR3 DNA reads TGTGCCACCAGCAGCCAGAAAGGGGGACACGTGCGGTCCCAGGAGACCCAGTACTTC. This gives the protein CATSSQKGGHVRSQETQYF. The chain uses TRBV15 and TRBJ2-5; D is possibly TRBD1 (6 bases). Germline CDR1 is LNHNV and CDR2 is YYDKDF (reference sequence). The CDR3 is 19 amino acids. Trimming took 3 bases from V and 5 from J, leaving 28 bases between them.

Written as DNA, the CDR3 is TGTGCCAGCAGTGGGAGCGAGCAGTACTTC. Encoded protein: CASSGSEQYF. V is TRBV2 and J is TRBJ2-7, with no clear D. CDR1 and CDR2 (germline): SNHLY, FYNNEI. Between the trimmed V and J ends, which lost 4 bases and 6 bases, there was a span of 4 bases. The CDR3 loop spans 10 amino acids.

This clone was seen a single time. The chain recombines TRBV13 with TRBJ2-7; 7 bases agree with TRBD2. The CDR3 extends over 16 amino acids. The germline V gene encodes CDR1 PRHDT and CDR2 FYEKMQ (reference sequence). Losses at the gene ends were 1 base for V and 1 base for J; bases not matched to a gene: 7. CDR3 sequence (DNA): TGTGCCAGCAGCTTAGTAGGGCAGCGGGGATCCTACGAGCAGTACTTC. This gives the protein CASSLVGQRGSYEQYF. Based on the CDR3 plus reference TRBV13 and TRBJ2-7, the full variable domain is AAGVIQSPRHLIKEKRETATLKCYPIPRHDTVYWYQQGPGQDPQFLISFYEKMQSDKGSIPDRFSAQQFSDYHSELNMSSLELGDSALYFCASSLVGQRGSYEQYFGPGTRLTVT.

The chain recombines TRBV5-1 with TRBJ2-3; 11 bases map to TRBD2. In germline, CDR1 is SGHRS, CDR2 YFSETQ. Losses at the gene ends were 1 base for V and 0 bases for J; bases not matched to a gene: 4. The CDR3 length is 17 residues. The CDR3 loop is CASSLYLAGGSTDTQYF. The CDR3 DNA reads as TGCGCCAGCAGCTTGTACCTAGCGGGAGGTAGCACAGATACGCAGTATTTT.

V is TRBV7-2 and J is TRBJ2-3, with 7 bases aligning to TRBD2. The length of the CDR3 is 15 residues. The V and J ends lost 5 bases and 3 bases, in that order; junction bases with no gene match: 8. Germline CDR1 SGHTA, CDR2 FQGNSA. The CDR3 coding sequence is TGTGCCAGCAGCGTCGGACTAGGGGAGACAGATACGCAGTATTTT. Its protein product is CASSVGLGETDTQYF.

This clone was detected once. This rearrangement joins TRBV7-8 to TRBJ2-7; 8 bases map to TRBD2. The V gene's germline CDR1 is SGHVS and CDR2 FQNEAQ. This CDR3 is 16 amino acids long. V lost 4 bases and J lost 4; bases outside the gene matches: 12. This chain's CDR3 is CASSSPPSGRVYEQYF. CDR3 bases: TGTGCCAGCAGCTCCCCCCCCAGCGGGAGAGTTTACGAGCAGTACTTC.

This chain connects TRBV4-3 to TRBJ2-4; 9 nucleotides match TRBD1. V was pared by 4 bases and J by 3 bases, with 19 bases of the junction left unmatched. The CDR3 is 20 amino acids. Germline V gene lookup returns CDR1 LGHNA and CDR2 YSLEER. As DNA, the CDR3 is TGCGCCAGCAGCCGAGAGGGAGGGACAGGGTTAACGTATTGCAAAAACATTCAGTACTTC. This translates into CASSREGGTGLTYCKNIQYF.

This clone was observed a handful of times. The junction departs from germline at one end; a sequencing error may be responsible. The chain carries TRBV5-1 and TRBJ1-4; tentative D call: TRBD1 (5 bases). The CDR3 is made up of 14 amino acids. The germline V gene has CDR1 SGHRS and CDR2 YFSETQ. Here the CDR3 reads CASGLQGTKEKLFF. The CDR3 DNA follows: TGCGCCAGCGGCTTGCAGGGCACGAAAGAAAAACTGTTTTTT.

The CDR3 DNA sequence: TGTGCCAGCAGCTTAGCCAGGAATTCCTACGAGCAGTACTTC. It specifies CASSLARNSYEQYF. V is TRBV7-8 and J is TRBJ2-7, with D uncertain. Trimming took 0 bases from V and 1 from J, leaving 7 bases between them. The CDR3 is made up of 14 amino acids. Germline V CDR1 and CDR2: SGHVS, FQNEAQ.

This chain uses TRBV11-2 with TRBJ2-7; D is perhaps TRBD1 (6 bases). The CDR3 has 14 amino acids. Trimming shortened V by 4 bases and J by 7 bases, and 17 bases separated the two germline ends. Germline CDR1 reads SGHAT; CDR2 reads FQNNGV. The CDR3 region is CASSSPADRGEQYF. The DNA for the CDR3 is TGTGCCAGCAGCTCTCCTGCGGACAGAGGTGAGCAGTACTTC.

The chain employs TRBV28 and TRBJ1-6; D perhaps matches TRBD1 (6 bases). Germline V gene lookup returns CDR1 MDHEN and CDR2 SYDVKM. CDR3 size: 15 residues. With 7 bases removed from V and 1 base from J, the gap between germline ends came to 11 bases. CDR3 coding DNA: TGTGCCAGCACGCGGGGGGCATCCTATAATTCACCCCTCCACTTT. Protein sequence: CASTRGASYNSPLHF.

This sequence joins TRBV5-4 and TRBJ1-6, with TRBD1 matching 8 bases. V dropped 4 bases and J dropped 9; count of bases not matched to a gene: 15. Germline CDR1 reads SGHNT; CDR2 reads YYREEE (reference sequence). CDR3 length: 17 amino acids. CDR3 bases: TGTGCCAGCAGCCCCCGCGCCGGACAGGGTGTGGGTTCACCCCTCCACTTT. It specifies CASSPRAGQGVGSPLHF.

The rearrangement uses TRBV6-5 and TRBJ1-2, with 7 bases lining up with TRBD1. Germline loops: CDR1 MNHEY, CDR2 SVGAGI. Losses at the gene ends were 6 bases for V and 6 bases for J; bases not matched to a gene: 7. CDR3 length equals 13 residues. CDR3 nucleotides: TGTGCCAGCAGAAGACAGGGTGAGAATGGCTACACCTTC. Its protein is CASRRQGENGYTF.

The genes are TRBV25-1 and TRBJ2-5; 8 bases fit TRBD2. This CDR3 region has 17 residues. Germline values: CDR1 MGHDK, CDR2 SYGVNS. The ends lost 0 bases at V and 1 base at J; junction bases unmatched: 7. The CDR3 DNA is TGTGCCAGCAGTGAATATCAGCGGGGGCCATTCCAAGAGACCCAGTACTTC. Translation: CASSEYQRGPFQETQYF.

The chain joins TRBV5-4 to TRBJ1-1, with D perhaps matching TRBD1 (6 bases). The V gene's germline CDR1 is SGHNT and CDR2 YYREEE (reference sequence). CDR3 length: 12 amino acids. V dropped 4 bases and J dropped 8 bases, with 12 bases sitting between them. This CDR3 reads CASSVGGREAFF. In nucleotides, the CDR3 is TGTGCCAGCAGCGTCGGGGGGCGCGAAGCTTTCTTT.

The J gene is TRBJ1-2, the V gene TRBV2, with 9 bases aligning to TRBD1. After removal of 5 bases from V and 7 bases from J, the junction contained 8 bases not matched to a gene. CDR1 is SNHLY and CDR2 is FYNNEI in the germline V gene. The CDR3 runs 14 residues. The CDR3 reads CASSLQGASGGYTF. The DNA of the CDR3 is TGTGCCAGCAGTCTACAGGGGGCCTCGGGTGGCTACACCTTC.

V gene TRBV5-4 combines with J gene TRBJ2-3; 10 bases line up with TRBD2. V lost 0 bases and J lost 7; bases outside the gene matches: 8. The CDR3 runs to 16 residues. CDR1 and CDR2 (germline): SGHNT, YYREEE (reference sequence). The CDR3 DNA reads TGTGCCAGCAGCTTGGTTCTAGCGGGGGCGGGGAATACGCAGTATTTT. Protein product: CASSLVLAGAGNTQYF. Using reference TRBV5-4 and TRBJ2-3 for the parts outside the CDR3, the full variable domain is ETGVTQSPTHLIKTRGQQVTLRCSSQSGHNTVSWYQQALGQGPQFIFQYYREEENGRGNFPPRFSGLQFPNYSSELNVNALELDDSALYLCASSLVLAGAGNTQYFGPGTRLTVL.

Concerning this clone itself: An end of the junction does not agree with germline; a read error may underlie this. The chain recombines TRBV7-7 with TRBJ2-5, with 11 bases lining up with TRBD2. CDR1 is SSHAT and CDR2 is FNYEAQ in the germline V gene (reference sequence). This CDR3 region has 16 residues. The CDR3 DNA reads as TGTGCTAGCAGCCCGGGACTAGCGGTACCTCAAGAGACCCAGTACTTC. Translating gives CASSPGLAVPQETQYF. Variable domain in full (rest from reference TRBV7-7 and TRBJ2-5): GAGVSQSPRYKVTKRGQDVTLRCDPISSHATLYWYQQALGQGPEFLTYFNYEAQPDKSGLPSDRFSAERPEGSISTLTIQRTEQRDSAMYRCASSPGLAVPQETQYFGPGTRLLVL.

The J gene is TRBJ1-2, the V gene TRBV27; possible D gene TRBD1, 6 bases. This CDR3 is built from 13 residues. The germline CDR1 and CDR2 sequences are MNHEY and SMNVEV (reference sequence). V was shortened by 4 bases and J by 6 bases, with 12 bases between the two germline ends. In DNA form, the CDR3 reads TGTGCCAGCAGTTATTCACAGGGTAATGGCTACACCTTC. Its protein is CASSYSQGNGYTF.

This chain joins TRBV7-6 and TRBJ2-5; the D is unclear. The length of the CDR3 is 14 residues. V gave up 5 bases and J gave up 0 bases, with 10 bases separating them. CDR1 SGHVS and CDR2 FNYEAQ come from the germline V gene. CDR3 sequence: CASSPRVHQETQYF. The CDR3 bases are TGTGCCAGCAGCCCCCGGGTTCACCAAGAGACCCAGTACTTC.

This clone was seen more than once but under ten times. This chain links TRBV30 with TRBJ1-1; TRBD1 matches at 7 bases. This CDR3 comprises 15 residues. V gave up 2 bases and J gave up 0 bases; unmatched junction bases: 6. The germline V gene encodes CDR1 GTSNPN and CDR2 SVGIG (reference sequence). The CDR3 is CAWSSPTGMNTEAFF. The DNA of the CDR3 is TGTGCCTGGAGTTCACCGACAGGGATGAACACTGAAGCTTTCTTT.

The V gene is TRBV27, the J gene TRBJ1-2, with 7 bases matching TRBD1. CDR1 MNHEY and CDR2 SMNVEV come from the germline V gene (reference sequence). With V trimmed by 5 bases and J by 0 bases, 6 bases remained unmatched. The CDR3 totals 15 residues. The CDR3 DNA follows: TGTGCCAGCAGTAGCTACAGGGGAGCTAACTATGGCTACACCTTC. This sequence encodes CASSSYRGANYGYTF.

The gene calls are TRBV5-4 and TRBJ2-5; TRBD2 aligns across 14 bases. V shed 2 bases, J shed 5 bases, and the junction held 2 bases outside the gene matches. The CDR3 contains 15 residues. CDR1 is SGHNT and CDR2 is YYREEE in the germline V gene (reference sequence). DNA for the CDR3: TGTGCCAGCAGCTTCCGACTAGCGGGAGGGGAGACCCAGTACTTC. Amino acids: CASSFRLAGGETQYF.